A selection of T cell receptor beta chains follows, all from one sample in a study of monozygotic twins with cystic fibrosis. Repertoires were generated with immunoSEQ multiplex PCR, while TCRdb's copy carries only in-frame clones and drops some. The sample comprises approximately 36,000 clones, 90% to 95% of which are singletons, and about 0.2% rests with the top ten. The sample consisted of blood. The receptors here all came from a boy aged 2 to 9 with cystic fibrosis. CDR3s leave out the opening cysteine and the closing phenylalanine or tryptophan. Fields, in order: J gene, V gene, clone size, CDR3 protein. Some rows have no size entry. The others give once, few or many, or a class for an expanded clone.

j_gene: TRBJ2-1
v_gene: TRBV1
abundance: -
CDR3aa: TSSQSTLGRSDNEQF

j_gene: TRBJ1-2
v_gene: TRBV7-2
abundance: -
CDR3aa: ASSLVHYGYT

j_gene: TRBJ2-7
v_gene: TRBV4-1
abundance: -
CDR3aa: ASSQGTGTAYEQY

j_gene: TRBJ1-3
v_gene: TRBV5-1
abundance: once
CDR3aa: ASSLAGAGNTIY

j_gene: TRBJ2-5
v_gene: TRBV4-1
abundance: -
CDR3aa: ASSQTDLYQETQY

j_gene: TRBJ1-2
v_gene: TRBV18
abundance: -
CDR3aa: ASSPGPGTGLLQNYGYT

j_gene: TRBJ1-2
v_gene: TRBV4-1
abundance: -
CDR3aa: ASSQGLDRVYGYT

j_gene: TRBJ1-2
v_gene: TRBV6-6
abundance: -
CDR3aa: ASSTPRDSYGYT

j_gene: TRBJ2-3
v_gene: TRBV7-6
abundance: -
CDR3aa: ASHNSGGVGTDTQY

j_gene: TRBJ1-3
v_gene: TRBV2
abundance: -
CDR3aa: ASSEQGNAGNTIY

j_gene: TRBJ2-5
v_gene: TRBV9
abundance: -
CDR3aa: ASSPRTSGEETQY

j_gene: TRBJ2-7
v_gene: TRBV7-9
abundance: few
CDR3aa: ASSSTGTGPYEQY

j_gene: TRBJ1-2
v_gene: TRBV7-9
abundance: -
CDR3aa: ASSLDSYT

j_gene: TRBJ1-5
v_gene: TRBV2
abundance: -
CDR3aa: ASSTPGTGPQPQH

j_gene: TRBJ1-4
v_gene: TRBV4-2
abundance: -
CDR3aa: ASSLRLGTNEKLF

j_gene: TRBJ1-5
v_gene: TRBV5-6
abundance: -
CDR3aa: ASSLNSYSNQPQH

j_gene: TRBJ1-2
v_gene: TRBV11-2
abundance: -
CDR3aa: ASSLADSPDGYT

j_gene: TRBJ1-2
v_gene: TRBV5-6
abundance: -
CDR3aa: ASSRETPYGYT

j_gene: TRBJ2-3
v_gene: TRBV6-5
abundance: -
CDR3aa: ASSYGVPTDTQY

j_gene: TRBJ2-7
v_gene: TRBV6-1
abundance: -
CDR3aa: ASTPSQSYEQY

j_gene: TRBJ2-7
v_gene: TRBV15
abundance: -
CDR3aa: ATSKQQGAPYEQY

j_gene: TRBJ1-2
v_gene: TRBV19
abundance: once
CDR3aa: ASSPLGYGYT

j_gene: TRBJ2-3
v_gene: TRBV6-5
abundance: -
CDR3aa: ASSYSTSGSTDTQY

j_gene: TRBJ1-1
v_gene: TRBV5-5
abundance: -
CDR3aa: ASSDRQEVDTEAF

j_gene: TRBJ2-1
v_gene: TRBV7-9
abundance: -
CDR3aa: ASSQPSWSYNEQF